The source of this TCR beta chain is a study of graft-versus-host responses after intestinal transplantation. Study information: Anti-thymocyte globulin induction was given to all recipients, followed by tacrolimus and steroids for 2 to 3 years.

The method was immunoSEQ multiplex PCR; TCRdb's version includes in-frame clones alone and lacks a portion of them. The sample lists around 99,000 clones; roughly 91% were seen once. Findings and limits, study-wide: Detected in recipient marrow were GvH clones, some of which were first observed in ileum or blood. Declining HvG levels early post-transplant were linked to peak circulating GvH clone levels.

Deletions cut 4 bases from V and 7 bases from J, with 13 bases between. The germline CDR1 and CDR2 sequences are SGHAT and FQDESV (reference sequence). This CDR3 has 13 residues. About this clone itself: Its specificity is not known.

This chain links TRBV11-1 with TRBJ1-1, with TRBD1 as a possible D gene (5 bases). Sequenced here: unstimulated CD8+ T cells sorted from spleen or lymph node cells, sampled before intestinal transplant. The receptor was derived from a human donor who received an intestinal transplant. The CDR3 DNA is TGTGCCAGCAGCTCCCCTAGGCAGGGTGAAGCTTTCTTT. This encodes CASSSPRQGEAFF.